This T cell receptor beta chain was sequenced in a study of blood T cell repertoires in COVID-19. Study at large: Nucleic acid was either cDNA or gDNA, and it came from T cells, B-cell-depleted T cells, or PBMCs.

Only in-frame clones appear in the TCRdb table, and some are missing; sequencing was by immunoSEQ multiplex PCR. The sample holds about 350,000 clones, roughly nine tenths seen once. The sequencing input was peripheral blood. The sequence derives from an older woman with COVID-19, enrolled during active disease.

CDR3 protein: CASSTDGGYTGELFF. The DNA for the CDR3 is TGTGCCAGCAGCACGGACGGGGGGTATACCGGGGAGCTGTTTTTT. V and J are TRBV9 and TRBJ2-2; 7 nucleotides align to TRBD2. Germline V lookup: CDR1 SGDLS, CDR2 YYNGEE. The CDR3 covers 15 residues. J lost 5 bases, V lost 4 bases, and 8 bases had no gene match. Filled out from reference TRBV9 and TRBJ2-2, the complete variable domain reads DSGVTQTPKHLITATGQRVTLRCSPRSGDLSVYWYQQSLDQGLQFLIQYYNGEERAKGNILERFSAQQFPDLHSELNLSSLELGDSALYFCASSTDGGYTGELFFGEGSRLTVL.